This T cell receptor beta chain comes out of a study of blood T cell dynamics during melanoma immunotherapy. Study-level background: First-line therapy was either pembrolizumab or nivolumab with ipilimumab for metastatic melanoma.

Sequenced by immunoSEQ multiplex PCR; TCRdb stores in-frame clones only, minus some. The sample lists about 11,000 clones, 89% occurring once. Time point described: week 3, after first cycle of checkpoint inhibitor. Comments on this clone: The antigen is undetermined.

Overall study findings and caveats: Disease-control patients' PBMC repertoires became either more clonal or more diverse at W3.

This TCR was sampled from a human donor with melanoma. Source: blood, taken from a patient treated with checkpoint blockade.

As DNA, the CDR3 is TGTGCCAGCAAGCGGCAAGAGACCCAGTACTTC. Translated, it gives CASKRQETQYF. The V gene is TRBV6-1, the J gene TRBJ2-5; a possible D gene is TRBD2 (5 bases). V was pared by 7 bases and J by 2 bases, with 5 bases between. Germline lookup yields CDR1 MNHNS and CDR2 SASEGT. The CDR3 runs 11 residues.